Shown below are 30 T cell receptor beta chains from a single sample sequenced in a study of control samples from healthy donors and cancer patients. The method was immunoSEQ multiplex PCR; TCRdb's version includes in-frame clones alone and lacks a portion of them. The sample holds 100,000 to 150,000 clones, approximately 94% seen once. Sequenced: PBMCs. The receptors derive from a man aged 45 to 65 with head and neck cancer.

V is TRBV5-1 and J is TRBJ2-7; either TRBD1 or TRBD2 may fit D (5 bases each). The CDR3 contains 14 residues. V lost 0 bases and J 1 base, leaving 8 bases between the germline ends. Germline V gene lookup returns CDR1 SGHRS and CDR2 YFSETQ. The CDR3 loop is CASSLAGTSYEQYF. CDR3 in DNA: TGCGCCAGCAGCTTGGCGGGGACGTCCTACGAGCAGTACTTC.

The V call is TRBV6-5, the J call TRBJ2-3; D is unresolved. Germline V gene data show CDR1 as MNHEY and CDR2 as SVGAGI. V was cut by 5 bases and J by 2 bases, with 11 bases left in between. The CDR3 contains 14 residues. CDR3: CASSIQGNTDTQYF. The CDR3 DNA sequence: TGTGCCAGCAGTATACAAGGGAACACAGATACGCAGTATTTT.

This clone was seen a single time. The chain recombines TRBV7-3 with TRBJ2-2, with D unclear. Trimming took off 6 bases at V and 5 bases at J, with 10 bases between the two ends. Germline V gene lookup returns CDR1 SGHTA and CDR2 FQGTGA. This CDR3 region has 13 residues. CDR3: CASRGKTTGELFF. Written as DNA, the CDR3 is TGTGCCAGCAGGGGCAAGACGACCGGGGAGCTGTTTTTT. The variable domain in full, completed from reference TRBV7-3 and TRBJ2-2, reads GAGVSQTPSNKVTEKGKYVELRCDPISGHTALYWYRQSLGQGPEFLIYFQGTGAADDSGLPNDRFFAVRPEGSVSTLKIQRTERGDSAVYLCASRGKTTGELFFGEGSRLTVL.

The J gene is TRBJ2-7, the V gene TRBV19, with D uncertain. Trimming cost V 10 bases and J 5 bases, with 15 bases left between them. CDR3 size: 12 residues. Per the germline V gene, CDR1 is LNHDA and CDR2 is SQIVND (reference sequence). The chain's CDR3 is CATSGPLNEQYF. CDR3 DNA: TGTGCCACCTCCGGACCGCTAAACGAGCAGTACTTC.

This clone occurred a few times. The chain joins TRBV19 to TRBJ1-2, with a possible D match to TRBD1 (5 bases). Germline CDR1 and CDR2: LNHDA and SQIVND (reference sequence). The CDR3 contains 17 residues. V lost 5 bases to trimming and J lost 1 base, with 20 bases between them. The DNA for the CDR3 is TGTGCCAGTAGTTCCCGGGACGGAGCGACCTTTAACTATGGCTACACCTTC. Encoded protein: CASSSRDGATFNYGYTF. Supplemented by reference TRBV19 and TRBJ1-2, the full variable domain reads DGGITQSPKYLFRKEGQNVTLSCEQNLNHDAMYWYRQDPGQGLRLIYYSQIVNDFQKGDIAEGYSVSREKKESFPLTVTSAQKNPTAFYLCASSSRDGATFNYGYTFGSGTRLTVV.

The rearrangement uses TRBV4-2 and TRBJ2-2; tentatively, D is TRBD1 or TRBD2 (5 bases each). CDR1 is LGHNA and CDR2 is YNFKEQ in the germline V gene. The CDR3 runs to 16 residues. V was clipped by 0 bases and J by 7 bases, with 15 bases between them. CDR3: CASSQDLTGLIGELFF. The CDR3 region has the DNA TGTGCCAGCAGCCAAGATCTTACAGGACTGATCGGGGAGCTGTTTTTT.

The V call is TRBV6-6, the J call TRBJ2-2; a possible D gene is TRBD1 (6 bases). V gave up 6 bases and J gave up 12 bases, with 14 bases separating them. CDR1 MNHNY and CDR2 SVGAGI come from the germline V gene (reference sequence). This CDR3 has 12 amino acids. The CDR3 nucleotides are TGTGCCAGCAGGTCGGACAGACCTCAGCTGTTTTTT. Translation gives CASRSDRPQLFF.

The chain employs TRBV18 and TRBJ1-3; D may be TRBD1 (6 bases). Trimming pared 3 bases from V and 7 bases from J, leaving 7 bases between. The CDR3 is made up of 12 amino acids. The germline CDR1 and CDR2 sequences are KGHSH and LQKENI. The CDR3 sequence is CASSPQGNTIYF. In DNA, the CDR3 is TGTGCCAGCTCACCGCAGGGGAACACCATATATTTT.

V usage is TRBV9 and J usage is TRBJ2-5; 8 bases map to TRBD1. The germline V gene has CDR1 SGDLS and CDR2 YYNGEE. With 3 bases clipped from V and 2 bases from J, the junction kept 3 bases outside the gene matches. This CDR3 is 14 amino acids long. The CDR3 region has the DNA TGTGCCAGCAGCGCGGGGACAGGACAAGAGACCCAGTACTTC. Encoded protein: CASSAGTGQETQYF.

This chain connects TRBV11-2 to TRBJ2-7; TRBD1 might be the D (5 bases). Germline V gene data show CDR1 as SGHAT and CDR2 as FQNNGV. The CDR3 has 13 amino acids. Trimming shortened V by 4 bases and J by 3 bases, and 10 bases separated the two germline ends. This CDR3 reads CASSSVQGYEQYF. CDR3 sequence (DNA): TGTGCCAGCAGCTCAGTCCAGGGCTACGAGCAGTACTTC.

The chain uses TRBV27 and TRBJ2-3; tentatively, D is TRBD2 (5 bases). CDR1 is MNHEY, CDR2 SMNVEV, per germline (reference sequence). V was shortened by 7 bases and J by 7 bases, with 12 bases between the two germline ends. CDR3 length: 12 residues. The CDR3 DNA sequence: TGTGCCAGCACCAGTGTCGGGAATACGCAGTATTTT. Translated, it gives CASTSVGNTQYF.

V and J are TRBV3-1 (or the pseudogene TRBV3-2) and TRBJ2-1, with 10 positions matching TRBD2. V was pared by 4 bases and J by 4 bases, with 4 bases of the junction left unmatched. The CDR3 totals 15 residues. In germline, CDR1 is LGHDT, CDR2 YNNKEL (reference sequence). The CDR3 DNA sequence: TGTGCCAGCAGCCCGGGAGCGGGGGGGTACAATGAGCAGTTCTTC. Residues: CASSPGAGGYNEQFF.

This clone was found once. In DNA form, the CDR3 reads TGTGCCAGCAGTAGTGGGATGTCTGGGGCCAACGTCCTGACTTTC. It codes for CASSSGMSGANVLTF. This chain links TRBV9 with TRBJ2-6; D is undetermined. This CDR3 is 15 amino acids long. Trimming removed 5 bases at V and 1 base at J, with 10 bases between. Germline values: CDR1 SGDLS, CDR2 YYNGEE.

In DNA form, the CDR3 reads TGTGCCAACAACAGGGATCGCTCACCCCTCCACTTT. Its translation is CANNRDRSPLHF. The J gene is TRBJ1-6, the V gene TRBV19; possibly TRBD1 for D (6 bases). CDR3 length: 12 amino acids. Per the germline V gene, CDR1 is LNHDA and CDR2 is SQIVND (reference sequence). V was clipped by 10 bases and J by 10 bases, with 14 bases between them.

J is TRBJ1-6 and V is TRBV4-2; possible D gene TRBD1, 6 bases. The CDR3 loop spans 15 amino acids. Trimming left V 0 bases short and J 10 bases short, with 13 bases between. CDR1 and CDR2 from the germline V gene are LGHNA and YNFKEQ. The CDR3 sequence is CASSQDSGAGSPLHF. CDR3 DNA: TGTGCCAGCAGCCAAGATTCGGGGGCCGGATCACCCCTCCACTTT.

The V call is TRBV28, the J call TRBJ2-5; D gene unclear. The CDR3 is made up of 14 amino acids. Germline lookup yields CDR1 MDHEN and CDR2 SYDVKM. The ends were cut back, 1 base at V and 4 bases at J, with 10 bases in the middle. CDR3 sequence (DNA): TGTGCCAGCAGTTTATATTCAGGACGAGAGACCCAGTACTTC. It codes for CASSLYSGRETQYF.

The gene calls are TRBV5-8 and TRBJ1-2; tentatively, D is TRBD1 (6 bases). This CDR3 contains 13 residues. Germline CDR1 and CDR2: SGHTS and YDEGEE. Trimming took 2 bases from V and 5 from J, leaving 10 bases between them. Here the CDR3 DNA reads TGTGCCAGCAGCTTATCTCAGGGGTATGGCTACACCTTC. Translating gives CASSLSQGYGYTF. Looking up the rest from reference TRBV5-8 and TRBJ1-2 gives the full variable domain: EAGVTQSPTHLIKTRGQQATLRCSPISGHTSVYWYQQALGLGLQFLLWYDEGEERNRGNFPPRFSGRQFPNYSSELNVNALELEDSALYLCASSLSQGYGYTFGSGTRLTVV.

The chain is built from TRBV9 and TRBJ1-5; D is unresolved. Per the germline V gene, CDR1 is SGDLS and CDR2 is YYNGEE. This CDR3 is built from 15 residues. V was cut by 2 bases and J by 6 bases, with 15 bases left in between. The CDR3 region is CASSVSPLGGQPQHF. The DNA for the CDR3 is TGTGCCAGCAGCGTTTCCCCCTTGGGCGGTCAGCCCCAGCATTTT.

CDR3 protein: CASSLQGMNTEAFF. Written as DNA, the CDR3 is TGTGCCAGCAGCTTACAGGGCATGAACACTGAAGCTTTCTTT. The chain carries TRBV6-5 and TRBJ1-1; a weak D match, TRBD1 (6 bases). The CDR3 has 14 amino acids. Germline CDR1 MNHEY, CDR2 SVGAGI. V lost 6 bases and J lost 0, with 11 bases in between.

The chain uses TRBV7-2 and TRBJ2-2; D unresolved. The CDR3 is 13 residues long. The V and J ends lost 4 bases and 4 bases respectively, with 7 bases between them. From germline, CDR1 is SGHTA and CDR2 FQGNSA. The CDR3 here is CASSSDGTGELFF. DNA of the CDR3: TGTGCCAGCAGCTCGGATGGCACCGGGGAGCTGTTTTTT.

The chain combines TRBV7-8 with TRBJ1-2; 7 positions match TRBD1. The CDR3 totals 13 residues. Germline V lookup: CDR1 SGHVS, CDR2 FQNEAQ. Trimming cost V 1 base and J 7 bases; bases outside gene matches: 3. CDR3 DNA sequence: TGTGCCAGCAGCTTAGAGGGGGCAGGTGGCTACACCTTC. It codes for CASSLEGAGGYTF.

The J gene is TRBJ1-5, the V gene TRBV3-1 (or the pseudogene TRBV3-2); 9 bases fit TRBD1. CDR3 size: 16 residues. Germline lookup yields CDR1 LGHDT and CDR2 YNNKEL (reference sequence). V gave up 4 bases and J gave up 4 bases; unmatched junction bases: 8. CDR3 sequence (DNA): TGTGCCAGCAGCCTAGCAGCTGGACAGGGGAATCAGCCCCAGCATTTT. The encoded protein is CASSLAAGQGNQPQHF.

The chain links TRBV6-5 to TRBJ1-1; tentatively, D is TRBD1 (5 bases). The CDR3 loop spans 14 amino acids. The V and J ends lost 1 base and 5 bases respectively, with 11 bases between them. CDR1 and CDR2 (germline): MNHEY, SVGAGI. The CDR3 here is CASSYWGDQTEAFF. As DNA, the CDR3 is TGTGCCAGCAGTTACTGGGGGGACCAAACTGAAGCTTTCTTT.

V usage is TRBV4-1 and J usage is TRBJ2-2; D remains unclear. V gave up 4 bases and J gave up 6 bases, with 15 bases separating them. This CDR3 spans 15 amino acids. CDR1 and CDR2 from the germline V gene are MGHRA and YSYEKL. The DNA for the CDR3 is TGCGCCAGCAGCCCAGCAAGGGTCTTCCCCGGGGAGCTGTTTTTT. As protein: CASSPARVFPGELFF.

This chain uses TRBV5-5 with TRBJ1-1; no firm D call. Trimming removed 4 bases from V and 7 bases from J, with 14 bases in between. The CDR3 sequence is 13 residues long. Germline values: CDR1 SGHKS, CDR2 YYEKEE (reference sequence). The CDR3 nucleotides read TGTGCCAGCAGCCCACCTTCGTGGGGTGAAGCTTTCTTT. The encoded protein is CASSPPSWGEAFF.

The DNA for the CDR3 is TGTGCCAGCAGCTTAGGGTGGGCTCCCTCTGGAAACACCATATATTTT. Protein product: CASSLGWAPSGNTIYF. The chain combines TRBV7-2 with TRBJ1-3; no clear D. Per germline, CDR1 SGHTA and CDR2 FQGNSA. CDR3 length: 16 amino acids. V lost 1 base and J lost 0, with 10 bases in between.

The chain links TRBV4-2 to TRBJ1-5; D not certain. Between the trimmed V and J ends, which lost 5 bases and 1 base, there was a span of 9 bases. Per the germline V gene, CDR1 is LGHNA and CDR2 is YNFKEQ. This CDR3 comprises 14 residues. For the CDR3, the DNA is TGTGCCAGCAGCACCGGGTCAAGCAATCAGCCCCAGCATTTT. It yields the protein CASSTGSSNQPQHF.

This clone was found once. This sequence joins TRBV4-3 and TRBJ2-5, with TRBD1 matching 10 bases. The CDR3 runs to 16 residues. Germline V gene data show CDR1 as LGHNA and CDR2 as YSLEER. Germline trimming cut 0 bases from V and 5 bases from J; bases unmatched to any gene: 6. CDR3 DNA sequence: TGCGCCAGCAGCCAAGATTGGGACAGGGGACATGAGACCCAGTACTTC. It specifies CASSQDWDRGHETQYF.

The V and J genes are TRBV4-1 and TRBJ1-2; tentatively, D is TRBD1 (5 bases). Germline CDR1 reads MGHRA; CDR2 reads YSYEKL. Trimming shortened V by 5 bases and J by 0 bases, and 19 bases separated the two germline ends. There are 17 residues in the CDR3. CDR3 in amino acids: CASSTPGRGTANYGYTF. CDR3 nucleotide sequence: TGCGCCAGCAGCACCCCGGGCCGGGGCACGGCTAACTATGGCTACACCTTC.

The genes are TRBV6-5 and TRBJ2-7; tentatively, D is TRBD1 (5 bases). Trimming left V 4 bases short and J 0 bases short, with 16 bases between. The length of the CDR3 is 16 residues. Germline V lookup: CDR1 MNHEY, CDR2 SVGAGI. CDR3 protein: CASSSLRQKSSYEQYF. In DNA, the CDR3 is TGTGCCAGCAGTTCCCTTCGACAGAAGAGCTCCTACGAGCAGTACTTC.